Following are 20 T cell receptor beta chains from one sample sequenced in a study of cytomegalovirus exposure and HLA in healthy donors. Here immunoSEQ multiplex PCR was the method, and the copy in TCRdb shows in-frame clones only, minus some. The sample consists of a few hundred thousand clones, roughly 90% of them appearing once. Sequenced material: PBMCs. The receptors come from a young man in good health and CMV-seronegative.

This chain uses TRBV11-2 with TRBJ2-7; D perhaps matches TRBD1 (6 bases). This CDR3 is 15 amino acids long. The germline V gene encodes CDR1 SGHAT and CDR2 FQNNGV. V gave up 6 bases and J gave up 4 bases, with 19 bases separating them. CDR3 amino acids: CASSNGQIPRYEQYF. Here the CDR3 DNA reads TGTGCCAGCAGTAATGGACAGATACCTCGGTACGAGCAGTACTTC.

The table lists this clone with a few counts. This chain links TRBV4-1 with TRBJ2-7, with D perhaps matching TRBD1 (5 bases). This CDR3 is built from 15 residues. The V end lost 0 bases, the J end lost 4 bases, and 13 bases lay between the germline ends. CDR1 MGHRA and CDR2 YSYEKL come from the germline V gene. CDR3 bases: TGCGCCAGCAGCCAAGATACCCTCAGGGTGTACGAGCAGTACTTC. Its translation is CASSQDTLRVYEQYF.

This clone was found once. This sequence joins TRBV7-2 and TRBJ1-6; 7 bases map to TRBD1. The CDR3 loop spans 12 amino acids. Trimming at V came to 6 bases and at J to 13 bases, leaving 6 bases not matched to a gene. CDR1 is SGHTA and CDR2 is FQGNSA in the germline V gene. Here the CDR3 DNA reads TGTGCCAGCAGTTCTAACAGGGGTCCCCTCCACTTT. Translating gives CASSSNRGPLHF.

This clone showed up just once. The V call is TRBV4-3, the J call TRBJ2-3; no clear D. The V and J ends lost 5 bases and 4 bases respectively, with 13 bases between them. The V gene's germline CDR1 is LGHNA and CDR2 YSLEER. The CDR3 is made up of 14 amino acids. This CDR3 is CASSKNYSPDTQYF. CDR3 DNA sequence: TGCGCCAGCAGCAAAAATTACAGTCCAGATACGCAGTATTTT.

CDR3 sequence (DNA): TGTGCCAGCAGCAAGGAGTCGATCTCCGAGCAGTTCTTC. It encodes CASSKESISEQFF. The chain couples TRBV14 to TRBJ2-1; D gene ambiguous. The CDR3 extends over 13 amino acids. In germline, CDR1 is SGHDN, CDR2 FVKESK. Trimming left V 5 bases short and J 10 bases short, with 15 bases between.

The chain uses TRBV10-2 and TRBJ2-4; TRBD1 aligns across 10 bases. Germline values: CDR1 WSHSY, CDR2 SAAADI. After removal of 0 bases from V and 0 bases from J, the junction contained 11 bases not matched to a gene. CDR3 size: 20 residues. For the CDR3, the DNA is TGCGCCAGCAGTGAGTCGACGGGACAGGGGACGAGGGTAGCCAAAAACATTCAGTACTTC. The encoded protein is CASSESTGQGTRVAKNIQYF.

J is TRBJ1-1 and V is TRBV15; D is uncertain. The CDR3 runs 13 residues. The germline V gene has CDR1 LNHNV and CDR2 YYDKDF (reference sequence). The V gene lost 5 bases and the J gene lost 5 bases, with 12 bases spanning the gap. The CDR3 sequence is CATSEGLGTEAFF. Here the CDR3 DNA reads TGTGCCACCAGCGAGGGATTGGGGACTGAAGCTTTCTTT. Complete variable domain (other parts from reference TRBV15 and TRBJ1-1): DAMVIQNPRYQVTQFGKPVTLSCSQTLNHNVMYWYQQKSSQAPKLLFHYYDKDFNNEADTPDNFQSRRPNTSFCFLDIRSPGLGDTAMYLCATSEGLGTEAFFGQGTRLTVV.

This chain links TRBV19 with TRBJ1-4; TRBD1 matches 9 bases. The CDR3 sequence is 14 residues long. V lost 4 bases, J lost 7 bases, and 4 bases stayed unmatched. Germline loops: CDR1 LNHDA, CDR2 SQIVND (reference sequence). The CDR3 protein is CASSTDRGSEKLFF. CDR3 nucleotide sequence: TGTGCCAGTAGTACTGACAGGGGGTCTGAAAAACTGTTTTTT.

This chain uses TRBV18 with TRBJ1-4; 7 bases are shared with TRBD1. V gave up 3 bases and J gave up 5 bases; unmatched junction bases: 3. CDR3 length equals 14 residues. The germline V gene encodes CDR1 KGHSH and CDR2 LQKENI. This chain's CDR3 is CASSPGTVNEKLFF. CDR3 sequence (DNA): TGTGCCAGCTCACCTGGGACAGTGAATGAAAAACTGTTTTTT.

V and J are TRBV6-1 and TRBJ2-3; D uncertain. Between the trimmed V and J ends, which lost 3 bases and 10 bases, there was a span of 11 bases. Germline lookup yields CDR1 MNHNS and CDR2 SASEGT. CDR3 size: 12 residues. In nucleotides, the CDR3 is TGTGCCAGCAGTGATTTAGTCTCGGCGCAGTATTTT. Translation: CASSDLVSAQYF.

This chain connects TRBV27 to TRBJ2-5; unclear D gene. Germline V gene lookup returns CDR1 MNHEY and CDR2 SMNVEV (reference sequence). The length of the CDR3 is 15 residues. V lost 4 bases, J lost 2 bases, and 14 bases lay in between. Written as DNA, the CDR3 is TGTGCCAGCAGTTCCCGGGTGCGGAATCAAGAGACCCAGTACTTC. Protein sequence: CASSSRVRNQETQYF.

This chain connects TRBV6-5 to TRBJ2-7; 10 nucleotides match TRBD1. Trimming removed 0 bases from V and 7 bases from J; junction bases left unmatched: 3. The CDR3 runs to 14 residues. In germline, CDR1 is MNHEY, CDR2 SVGAGI. The CDR3 DNA reads TGTGCCAGCAGTTACTCGACAGGGGGCTGGGAGCAGTACTTC. This gives the protein CASSYSTGGWEQYF.

The chain carries TRBV5-6 and TRBJ1-5; D unresolved. Trimming took off 2 bases at V and 1 base at J, with 13 bases between the two ends. Germline V gene lookup returns CDR1 SGHDT and CDR2 YYEEEE. This CDR3 spans 16 amino acids. CDR3 sequence: CASSLFGVQSNQPQHF. Here the CDR3 DNA reads TGTGCCAGCAGCTTATTCGGGGTACAAAGCAATCAGCCCCAGCATTTT.

V and J are TRBV6-5 and TRBJ2-7; the match to TRBD1 covers 8 bases. The CDR3 loop spans 15 amino acids. Unmatched junction bases numbered 7, after V lost 4 bases and J lost 2 bases. The V gene's germline CDR1 is MNHEY and CDR2 SVGAGI. CDR3 DNA sequence: TGTGCCAGCAGTTCCTATAGGACAGGGACCTACGAGCAGTACTTC. Residues: CASSSYRTGTYEQYF.

The chain employs TRBV2 and TRBJ2-5; 12 positions match TRBD2. V shed 6 bases, J shed 7 bases, and the junction held 9 bases outside the gene matches. There are 15 residues in the CDR3. In germline, CDR1 is SNHLY, CDR2 FYNNEI. The CDR3 DNA follows: TGTGCCAGCAGGACGACTAGCGGGGGCCAGGGGACCCAGTACTTC. Translated: CASRTTSGGQGTQYF.

This chain joins TRBV5-1 and TRBJ1-1; TRBD1 might be the D (5 bases). Germline V gene data show CDR1 as SGHRS and CDR2 as YFSETQ. The length of the CDR3 is 14 residues. V lost 6 bases to trimming and J lost 2 bases, with 14 bases between them. CDR3 coding DNA: TGCGCCAGCAAAGTGGGGGGTTACAACACTGAAGCTTTCTTT. Amino acids: CASKVGGYNTEAFF.

This chain uses TRBV4-3 with TRBJ1-5, with a weak D call TRBD1 (6 bases). Per the germline V gene, CDR1 is LGHNA and CDR2 is YSLEER. This CDR3 is built from 15 residues. V lost 4 bases and J 3 bases, leaving 13 bases between the germline ends. The CDR3 region is CASSPLAGVNQPQHF. The CDR3 DNA sequence: TGCGCCAGCAGCCCCTTGGCAGGGGTCAATCAGCCCCAGCATTTT.

A few counts support this clone. The V gene is TRBV19, the J gene TRBJ2-7; D might be TRBD1 (5 bases). Trimming stripped 5 bases from V and 7 bases from J, with 15 bases between. The CDR3 extends over 13 amino acids. CDR1 is LNHDA and CDR2 is SQIVND in the germline V gene (reference sequence). CDR3 loop: CASSFDSVGEQYF. The CDR3 coding sequence is TGTGCCAGTAGTTTTGACAGCGTTGGGGAGCAGTACTTC.

CDR3 amino acids: CASSVRKQGADGYTF. The CDR3 region has the DNA TGTGCCAGCAGCGTTCGAAAACAGGGGGCCGATGGCTACACCTTC. The V call is TRBV9, the J call TRBJ1-2; 9 nucleotides agree with TRBD1. V lost 2 bases, J lost 6 bases, and 8 bases stayed unmatched. This CDR3 is 15 amino acids long. The V gene's germline CDR1 is SGDLS and CDR2 YYNGEE.

This chain connects TRBV4-1 to TRBJ1-1, with TRBD1 matching 8 bases. The CDR3 is 16 residues long. Germline loops: CDR1 MGHRA, CDR2 YSYEKL. J lost 1 base, V lost 1 base, and 5 bases had no gene match. CDR3 nucleotide sequence: TGCGCCAGCAGCCAAGTGGCCAGGGGGCGGAACACTGAAGCTTTCTTT. This sequence encodes CASSQVARGRNTEAFF.